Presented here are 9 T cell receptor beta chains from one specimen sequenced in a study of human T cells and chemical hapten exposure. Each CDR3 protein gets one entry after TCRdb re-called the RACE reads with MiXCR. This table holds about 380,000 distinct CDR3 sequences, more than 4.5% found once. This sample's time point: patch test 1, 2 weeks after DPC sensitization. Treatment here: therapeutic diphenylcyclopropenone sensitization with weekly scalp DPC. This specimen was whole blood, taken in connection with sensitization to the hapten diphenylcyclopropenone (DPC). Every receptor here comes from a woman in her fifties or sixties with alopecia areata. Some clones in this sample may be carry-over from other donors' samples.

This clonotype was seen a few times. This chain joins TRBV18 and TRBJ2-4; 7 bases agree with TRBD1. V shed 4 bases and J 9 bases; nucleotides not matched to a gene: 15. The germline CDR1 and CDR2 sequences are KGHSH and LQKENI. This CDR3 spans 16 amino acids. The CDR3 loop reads CASSLDTGQAVGIQYF. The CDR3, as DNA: TGTGCCAGCTCACTCGACACTGGACAGGCTGTTGGCATTCAGTACTTC.

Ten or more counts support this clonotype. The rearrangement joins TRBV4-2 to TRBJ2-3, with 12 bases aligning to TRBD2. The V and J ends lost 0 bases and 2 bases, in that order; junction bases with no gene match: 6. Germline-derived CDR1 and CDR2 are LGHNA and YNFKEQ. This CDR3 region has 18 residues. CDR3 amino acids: CASSQDRTSGAFTDTQYF. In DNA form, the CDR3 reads TGTGCCAGCAGCCAAGACAGGACTAGCGGGGCCTTCACAGATACGCAGTATTTT.

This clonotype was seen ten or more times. The CDR3 is CASSLASQPGGFYNEQFF. The CDR3 nucleotides read TGCGCCAGCAGCTTGGCCAGTCAACCGGGGGGGTTTTACAATGAGCAGTTCTTC. This chain connects TRBV5-1 to TRBJ2-1; 8 bases align to TRBD2. Trimming cost V 0 bases and J 4 bases; bases outside gene matches: 12. Germline V gives CDR1 SGHRS, CDR2 YFSETQ. This CDR3 has 18 residues.

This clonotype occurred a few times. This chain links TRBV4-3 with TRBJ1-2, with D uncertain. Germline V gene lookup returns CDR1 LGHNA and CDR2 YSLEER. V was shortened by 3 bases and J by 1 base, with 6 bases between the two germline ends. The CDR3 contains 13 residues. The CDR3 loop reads CASSQLGNYGYTF. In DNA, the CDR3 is TGCGCCAGCAGCCAGCTGGGTAACTATGGCTACACCTTC.

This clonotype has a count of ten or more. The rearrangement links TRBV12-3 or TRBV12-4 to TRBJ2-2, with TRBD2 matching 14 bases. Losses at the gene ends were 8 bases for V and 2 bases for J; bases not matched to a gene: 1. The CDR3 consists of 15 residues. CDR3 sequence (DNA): TGTGCCAGCGGGACTAGCGGGAGTAACACCGGGGAGCTGTTTTTT. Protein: CASGTSGSNTGELFF.

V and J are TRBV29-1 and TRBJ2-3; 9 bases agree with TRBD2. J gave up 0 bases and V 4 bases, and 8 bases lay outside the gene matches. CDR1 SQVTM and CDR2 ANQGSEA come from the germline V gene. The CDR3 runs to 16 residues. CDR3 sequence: CSVAKAGGHSTDTQYF. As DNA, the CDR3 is TGCAGCGTTGCTAAAGCGGGAGGCCACAGCACAGATACGCAGTATTTT.

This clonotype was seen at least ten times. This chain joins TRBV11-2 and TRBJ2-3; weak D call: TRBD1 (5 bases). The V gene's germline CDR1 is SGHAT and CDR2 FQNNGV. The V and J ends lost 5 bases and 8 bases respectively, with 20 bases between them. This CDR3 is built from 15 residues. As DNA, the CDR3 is TGTGCCAGCAGCCTTGGGGCTAAGTTCCCCGCTACGCAGTATTTT. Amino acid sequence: CASSLGAKFPATQYF. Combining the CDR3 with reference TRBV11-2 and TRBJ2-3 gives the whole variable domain EAGVAQSPRYKIIEKRQSVAFWCNPISGHATLYWYQQILGQGPKLLIQFQNNGVVDDSQLPKDRFSAERLKGVDSTLKIQPAKLEDSAVYLCASSLGAKFPATQYFGPGTRLTVL.

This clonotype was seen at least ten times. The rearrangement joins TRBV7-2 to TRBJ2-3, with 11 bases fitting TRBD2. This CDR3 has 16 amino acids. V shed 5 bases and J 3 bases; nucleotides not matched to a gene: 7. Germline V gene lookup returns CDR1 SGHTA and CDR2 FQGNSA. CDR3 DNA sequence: TGTGCCAGCAGCACCGGGACTAGCGGTTTAACAGATACGCAGTATTTT. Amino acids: CASSTGTSGLTDTQYF.

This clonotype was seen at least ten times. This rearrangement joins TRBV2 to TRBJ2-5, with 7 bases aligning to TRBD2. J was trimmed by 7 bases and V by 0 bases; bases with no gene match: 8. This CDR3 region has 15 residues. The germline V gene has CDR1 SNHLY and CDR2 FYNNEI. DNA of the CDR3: TGTGCCAGCAGTGAAGCGCTCGGGGGGTTTGGGACCCAGTACTTC. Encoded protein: CASSEALGGFGTQYF.